This T cell receptor (beta chain) came from a study of cytomegalovirus exposure and HLA in healthy donors. Points from the study as a whole: Listed as cytomegalovirus-associated were 150 to 200 TCR beta chains. A later analysis linked a missense variant in DCLRE1C to the trimming of TCR beta V and J genes.

The CDR3 spans 15 residues. Germline CDR1 and CDR2: SGHRS and YFSETQ. Notes on this clone: Its antigen is undetermined. At one of its ends the junction is not consistent with the germline gene, which may arise from a read error.

Both 60 Vbeta primers and 13 Jbeta primers went into the PCR. In the source study's methods: An analysis that came later counted 77 million or so unique TCR beta chains, 10 million to 12 million shared. Assay used: immunoSEQ multiplex PCR; TCRdb lists only in-frame clones, some missing. The V and J calls and clone size are taken from that table; D and trimming were inferred from the DNA. The table has under 130,000 clones, about 83% seen once; the top ten hold approximately 6.1%. This chain joins TRBV5-1 and TRBJ1-1, with D perhaps TRBD1 (5 bases). The TCR sequence derives from a man aged 18 to 30 in good health and CMV-seronegative. The material sequenced was PBMCs. CDR3 amino acids: CASSLPAGWATEAFF. The CDR3 DNA reads as TGTGCCAGCAGCTTGCCCGCAGGGTGGGCCACTGAAGCTTTCTTT.